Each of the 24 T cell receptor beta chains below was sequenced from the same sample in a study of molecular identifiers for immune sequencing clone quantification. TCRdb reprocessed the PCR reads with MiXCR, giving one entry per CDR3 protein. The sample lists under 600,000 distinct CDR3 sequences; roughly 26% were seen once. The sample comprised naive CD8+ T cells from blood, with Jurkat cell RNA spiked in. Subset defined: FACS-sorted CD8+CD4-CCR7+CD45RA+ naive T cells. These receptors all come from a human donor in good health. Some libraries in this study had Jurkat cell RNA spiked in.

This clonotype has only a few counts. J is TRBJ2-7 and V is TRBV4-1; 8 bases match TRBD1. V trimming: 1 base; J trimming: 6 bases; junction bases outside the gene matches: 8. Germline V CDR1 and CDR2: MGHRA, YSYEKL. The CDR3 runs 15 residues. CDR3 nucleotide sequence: TGCGCCAGCAGCCAAGCCCATCCACAGGGGGGCGAGCAGTACTTC. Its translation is CASSQAHPQGGEQYF.

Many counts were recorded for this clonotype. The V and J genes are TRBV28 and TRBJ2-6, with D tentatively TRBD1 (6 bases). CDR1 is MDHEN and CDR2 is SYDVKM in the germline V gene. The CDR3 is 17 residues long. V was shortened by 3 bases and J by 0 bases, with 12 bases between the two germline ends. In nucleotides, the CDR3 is TGTGCCAGCAGTTTTGGACAGAAGCTCTCTGGGGCCAACGTCCTGACTTTC. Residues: CASSFGQKLSGANVLTF. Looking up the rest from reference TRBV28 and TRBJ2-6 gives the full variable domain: DVKVTQSSRYLVKRTGEKVFLECVQDMDHENMFWYRQDPGLGLRLIYFSYDVKMKEKGDIPEGYSVSREKKERFSLILESASTNQTSMYLCASSFGQKLSGANVLTFGAGSRLTVL.

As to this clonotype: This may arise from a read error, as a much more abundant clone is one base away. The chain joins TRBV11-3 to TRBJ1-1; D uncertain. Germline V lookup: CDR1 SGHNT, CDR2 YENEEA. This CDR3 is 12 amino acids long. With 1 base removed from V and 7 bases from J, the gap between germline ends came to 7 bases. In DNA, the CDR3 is TGTGCCAGCAGCTTAGGGGTTGGTGAAGCTTTCTTT. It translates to CASSLGVGEAFF.

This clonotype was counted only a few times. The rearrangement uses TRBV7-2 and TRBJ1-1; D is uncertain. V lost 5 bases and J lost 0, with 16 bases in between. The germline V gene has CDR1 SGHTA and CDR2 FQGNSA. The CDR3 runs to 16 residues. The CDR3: CASSPFERTVNTEAFF. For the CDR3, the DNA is TGTGCCAGCAGCCCCTTTGAGAGGACGGTGAACACTGAAGCTTTCTTT.

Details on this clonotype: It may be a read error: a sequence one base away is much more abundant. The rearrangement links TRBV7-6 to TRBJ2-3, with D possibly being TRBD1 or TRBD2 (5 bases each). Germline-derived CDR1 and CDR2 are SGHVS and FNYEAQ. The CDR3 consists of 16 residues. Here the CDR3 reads CASSLYMGPSTDPQYF. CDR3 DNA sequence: TGTGCCAGCAGCTTATACATGGGACCCAGCACAGATCCGCAGTATTTT.

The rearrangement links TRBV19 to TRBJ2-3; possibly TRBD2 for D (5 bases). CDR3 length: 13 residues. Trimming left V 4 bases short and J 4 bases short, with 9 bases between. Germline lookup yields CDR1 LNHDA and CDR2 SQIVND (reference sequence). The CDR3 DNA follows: TGTGCCAGTAGTACCCTAGCCCCAGATACGCAGTATTTT. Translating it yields CASSTLAPDTQYF.

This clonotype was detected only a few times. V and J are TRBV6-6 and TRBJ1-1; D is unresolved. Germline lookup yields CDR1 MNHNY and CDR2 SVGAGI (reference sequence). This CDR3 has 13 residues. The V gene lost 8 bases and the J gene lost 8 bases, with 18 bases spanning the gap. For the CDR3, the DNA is TGTGCCAGCGGGGAGTTAACCTCACCGGAAGCTTTCTTT. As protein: CASGELTSPEAFF.

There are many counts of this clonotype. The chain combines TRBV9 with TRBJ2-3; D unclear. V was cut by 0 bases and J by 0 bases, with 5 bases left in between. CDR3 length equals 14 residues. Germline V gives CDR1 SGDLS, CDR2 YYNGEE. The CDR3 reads CASSVGRSTDTQYF. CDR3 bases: TGTGCCAGCAGCGTAGGGCGGAGCACAGATACGCAGTATTTT. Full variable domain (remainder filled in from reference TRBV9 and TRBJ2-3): DSGVTQTPKHLITATGQRVTLRCSPRSGDLSVYWYQQSLDQGLQFLIQYYNGEERAKGNILERFSAQQFPDLHSELNLSSLELGDSALYFCASSVGRSTDTQYFGPGTRLTVL.

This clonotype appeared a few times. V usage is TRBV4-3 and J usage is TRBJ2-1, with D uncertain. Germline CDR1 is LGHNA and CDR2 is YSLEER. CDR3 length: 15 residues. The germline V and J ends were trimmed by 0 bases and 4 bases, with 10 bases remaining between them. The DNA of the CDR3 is TGCGCCAGCAGCCAAGATTGGGCCTTTTACAATGAGCAGTTCTTC. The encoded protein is CASSQDWAFYNEQFF.

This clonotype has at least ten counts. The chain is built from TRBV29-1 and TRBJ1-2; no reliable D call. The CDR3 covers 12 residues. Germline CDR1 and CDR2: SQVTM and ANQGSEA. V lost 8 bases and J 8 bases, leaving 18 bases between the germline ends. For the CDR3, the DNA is TGCAGCACCCCCAAGTCCGGAGGGGGCTACACCTTC. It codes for CSTPKSGGGYTF.

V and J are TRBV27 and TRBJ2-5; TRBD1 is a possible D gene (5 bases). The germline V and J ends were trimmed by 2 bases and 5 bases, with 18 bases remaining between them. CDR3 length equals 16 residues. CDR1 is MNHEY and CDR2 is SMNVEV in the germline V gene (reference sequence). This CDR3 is CASSLIAGSSHETQYF. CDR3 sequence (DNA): TGTGCCAGCAGTTTAATTGCAGGGTCGAGCCATGAGACCCAGTACTTC.

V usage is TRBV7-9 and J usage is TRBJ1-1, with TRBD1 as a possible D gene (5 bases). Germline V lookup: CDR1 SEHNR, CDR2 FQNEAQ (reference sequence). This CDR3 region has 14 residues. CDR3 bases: TGTGCTACAGCAGCAGGGTCTTTAATATCTGAAGCTTTCTTT. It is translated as CATAAGSLISEAFF.

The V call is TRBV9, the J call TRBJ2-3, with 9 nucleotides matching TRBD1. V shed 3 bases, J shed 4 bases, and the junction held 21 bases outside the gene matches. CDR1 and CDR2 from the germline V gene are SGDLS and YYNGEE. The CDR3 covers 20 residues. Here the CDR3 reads CASSGFAEGGQGTTADTQYF. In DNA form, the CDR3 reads TGTGCCAGCAGCGGGTTCGCCGAGGGGGGACAGGGAACTACCGCAGATACGCAGTATTTT.

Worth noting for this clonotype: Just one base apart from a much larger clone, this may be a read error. The DNA of the CDR3 is TGTGCCATCAGCCCCACAGGGGTTAGGTCCGAGCAGTACTTC. Protein: CAISPTGVRSEQYF. The chain uses TRBV10-3 and TRBJ2-7; 7 nucleotides agree with TRBD1. CDR1 and CDR2 (germline): ENHRY, SYGVKD. With V trimmed by 6 bases and J by 6 bases, 11 bases remained unmatched. The CDR3 runs 14 residues.

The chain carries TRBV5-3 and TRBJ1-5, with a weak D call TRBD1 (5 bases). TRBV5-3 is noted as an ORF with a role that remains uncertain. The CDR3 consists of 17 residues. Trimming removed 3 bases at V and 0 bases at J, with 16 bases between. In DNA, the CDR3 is TGTGCCAGAAGCTATGGGGACGTTCAACATAGCAATCAGCCCCAGCATTTT. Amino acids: CARSYGDVQHSNQPQHF.

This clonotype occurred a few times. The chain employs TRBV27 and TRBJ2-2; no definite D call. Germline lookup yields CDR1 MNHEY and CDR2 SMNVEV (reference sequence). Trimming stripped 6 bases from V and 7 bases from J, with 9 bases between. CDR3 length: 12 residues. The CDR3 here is CASSLPGGELFF. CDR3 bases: TGTGCCAGCAGCCTCCCGGGCGGGGAGCTGTTTTTT.

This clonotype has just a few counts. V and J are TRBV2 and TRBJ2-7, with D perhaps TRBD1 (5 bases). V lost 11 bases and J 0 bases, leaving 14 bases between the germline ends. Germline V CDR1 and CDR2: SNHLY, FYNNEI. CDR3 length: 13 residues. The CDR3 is CAGMTDPSYEQYF. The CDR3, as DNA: TGTGCCGGCATGACAGATCCCTCCTACGAGCAGTACTTC.

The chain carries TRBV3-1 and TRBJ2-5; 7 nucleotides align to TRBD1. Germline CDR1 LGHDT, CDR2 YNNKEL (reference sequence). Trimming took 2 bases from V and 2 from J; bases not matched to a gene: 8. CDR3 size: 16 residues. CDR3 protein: CASSQYRGRAQETQYF. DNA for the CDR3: TGTGCCAGCAGCCAATACAGGGGTAGGGCGCAAGAGACCCAGTACTTC.

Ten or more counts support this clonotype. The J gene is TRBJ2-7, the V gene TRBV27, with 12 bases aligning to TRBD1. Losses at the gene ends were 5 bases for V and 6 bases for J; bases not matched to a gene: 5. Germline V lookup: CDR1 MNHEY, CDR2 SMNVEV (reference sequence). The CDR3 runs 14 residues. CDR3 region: CASSLGTGGVEQYF. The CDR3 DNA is TGTGCCAGCAGTCTCGGGACAGGGGGCGTCGAGCAGTACTTC.

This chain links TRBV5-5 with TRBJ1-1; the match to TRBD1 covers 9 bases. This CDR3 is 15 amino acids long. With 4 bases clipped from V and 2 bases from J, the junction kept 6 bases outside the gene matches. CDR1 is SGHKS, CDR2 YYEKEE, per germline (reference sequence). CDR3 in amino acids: CASSTRTGVNTEAFF. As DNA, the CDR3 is TGTGCCAGCAGCACCCGGACAGGGGTAAACACTGAAGCTTTCTTT.

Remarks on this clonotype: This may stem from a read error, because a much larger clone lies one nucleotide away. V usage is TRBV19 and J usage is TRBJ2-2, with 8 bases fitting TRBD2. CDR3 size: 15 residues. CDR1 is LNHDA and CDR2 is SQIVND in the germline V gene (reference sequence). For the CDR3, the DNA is TGTGCCAGTAGTATAGTACTAGCGGCTACCGGGGAGCTGCTTTTT. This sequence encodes CASSIVLAATGELLF.

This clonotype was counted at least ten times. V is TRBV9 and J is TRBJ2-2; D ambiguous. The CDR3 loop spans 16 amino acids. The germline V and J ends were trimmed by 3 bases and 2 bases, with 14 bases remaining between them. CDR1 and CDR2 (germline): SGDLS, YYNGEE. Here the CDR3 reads CASSAKTSSNTGELFF. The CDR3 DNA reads TGTGCCAGCAGCGCCAAAACGTCGAGTAACACCGGGGAGCTGTTTTTT.

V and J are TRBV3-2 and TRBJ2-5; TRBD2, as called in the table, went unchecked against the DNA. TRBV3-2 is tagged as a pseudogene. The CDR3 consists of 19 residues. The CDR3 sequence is CASSRTLSPKTSGGASEYF. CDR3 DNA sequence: TGTGCCAGCAGCCGAACCCTCTCGCCCAAGACTAGCGGGGGGGCCTCCGAGTACTTC.

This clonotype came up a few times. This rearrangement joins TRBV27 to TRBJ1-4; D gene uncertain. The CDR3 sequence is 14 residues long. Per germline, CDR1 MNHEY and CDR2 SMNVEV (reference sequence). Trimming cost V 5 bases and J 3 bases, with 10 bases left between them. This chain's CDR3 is CASSVLGSNEKLFF. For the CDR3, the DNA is TGTGCCAGCAGTGTACTGGGATCTAATGAAAAACTGTTTTTT. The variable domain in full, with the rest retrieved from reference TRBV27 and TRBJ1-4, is EAQVTQNPRYLITVTGKKLTVTCSQNMNHEYMSWYRQDPGLGLRQIYYSMNVEVTDKGDVPEGYKVSRKEKRNFPLILESPSPNQTSLYFCASSVLGSNEKLFFGSGTQLSVL.